This is a list of T cell receptor beta chains from one sample in a study of post-analysis software for immune sequencing data. TCRdb re-derived calls from the PCR reads in MiXCR, one entry per CDR3 protein. Of about 540,000 distinct CDR3 sequences listed, 30% to 40% are singletons. Sample: blood. The receptor set was obtained from a girl younger than 18 with multiple sclerosis. Each CDR3 is given with its conserved first and last residue. A D gene is named only where the DNA matches it firmly. Not every row has a clone size; where given, it reads once, few, many or a size class.

.	.	TRBV9	TRBJ2-3	CASSEGTVNTDTQYF	TGTGCCAGCAGCGAGGGGACGGTTAACACAGATACGCAGTATTTT
.	TRBD2	TRBV20-1	TRBJ2-7	CSAPGLGEAEQYF	TGCAGTGCTCCGGGACTAGGGGAGGCTGAGCAGTACTTC
.	.	TRBV10-3	TRBJ2-7	CAISDLSAYEQYF	TGTGCCATCAGTGATCTGTCGGCCTACGAGCAGTACTTC
.	.	TRBV12-3/TRBV12-4	TRBJ2-5	CARNLQETQYF	TGTGCCAGAAACCTACAAGAGACCCAGTACTTC
few	.	TRBV2	TRBJ2-5	CASSETARETQYF	TGTGCCAGCAGTGAAACGGCAAGGGAGACCCAGTACTTC
few	.	TRBV7-9	TRBJ1-1	CASSLHFLGQMNTEAFF	TGTGCCAGCAGCTTACACTTCCTCGGACAGATGAACACTGAAGCTTTCTTT
.	TRBD1	TRBV24-1	TRBJ1-2	CATSDLTGDYGYTF	TGTGCCACCAGTGATCTGACAGGGGACTATGGCTACACCTTC
.	TRBD2	TRBV9	TRBJ2-5	CASSVGGGPRETQYF	TGTGCCAGCAGCGTAGGCGGGGGGCCGAGGGAGACCCAGTACTTC
.	TRBD1	TRBV5-8	TRBJ2-7	CASSSEGQENSYEQYF	TGTGCCAGCAGTTCCGAGGGACAGGAGAACTCCTACGAGCAGTACTTC
few	.	TRBV11-2	TRBJ2-1	CASSSTQTTEQFF	TGTGCCAGCAGTTCCACCCAGACCACCGAGCAGTTCTTC
many	TRBD1	TRBV27	TRBJ2-5	CASSLGQGVETQYF	TGTGCCAGCAGTCTCGGACAGGGGGTCGAGACCCAGTACTTC
.	.	TRBV12-3/TRBV12-4	TRBJ2-7	CASSFRERTYEQYF	TGTGCCAGCAGTTTTCGGGAACGTACCTACGAGCAGTACTTC
.	.	TRBV9	TRBJ1-6	CASSVAGQVNSPLHF	TGTGCCAGCAGCGTAGCGGGACAAGTTAATTCACCCCTCCACTTT
.	TRBD1	TRBV6-1	TRBJ1-1	CASRIQRGTGDLNTEAFF	TGTGCCAGCAGAATCCAAAGGGGGACAGGGGATTTGAACACTGAAGCTTTCTTT
.	.	TRBV18	TRBJ1-4	CASSPLEQRDNEKLFF	TGTGCCAGCTCACCCTTGGAGCAGAGAGATAATGAAAAACTGTTTTTT
few	.	TRBV11-2	TRBJ2-7	CASSFSTGPSYEQYF	TGTGCCAGCAGCTTTAGCACCGGTCCTTCCTACGAGCAGTACTTC
.	.	TRBV11-2	TRBJ2-7	CASSLVTGTYEQYF	TGTGCCAGCAGCTTAGTAACAGGCACCTACGAGCAGTACTTC
.	.	TRBV20-1	TRBJ1-2	CSASDQGYTF	TGCAGTGCCTCTGACCAGGGGTACACCTTC
few	.	TRBV18	TRBJ1-2	CASSPAGQNYGYTF	TGTGCCAGCTCACCAGCGGGGCAGAACTATGGCTACACCTTC
.	.	TRBV7-9	TRBJ2-5	CASSPVQGQETQYF	TGTGCCAGCAGCCCTGTCCAGGGCCAAGAGACCCAGTACTTC
.	.	TRBV6-6	TRBJ1-1	CASSPSAHRTTEAFF	TGTGCCAGCAGCCCGTCGGCCCACCGGACCACTGAAGCTTTCTTT
.	.	TRBV6-5	TRBJ1-5	CASTRGVNQPQHF	TGTGCCAGCACTCGCGGGGTCAATCAGCCCCAGCATTTT
many	.	TRBV10-2	TRBJ2-7	CASSGDRDEQYF	TGCGCCAGCAGTGGTGACAGAGACGAGCAGTACTTC
.	.	TRBV5-6	TRBJ2-6	CASSQGRDLRSGANVLTF	TGTGCCAGCAGCCAGGGACGCGACCTTCGCTCTGGGGCCAACGTCCTGACTTTC
few	.	TRBV20-1	TRBJ2-1	CSAPGAYNEQFF	TGCAGTGCTCCGGGGGCGTACAATGAGCAGTTCTTC
.	.	TRBV28	TRBJ2-1	CASTRPGVDYNEQFF	TGTGCCAGCACGCGCCCAGGGGTGGATTACAATGAGCAGTTCTTC
few	.	TRBV5-1	TRBJ2-2	CASSLARGNTGELFF	TGCGCCAGCAGCTTGGCTCGCGGGAACACCGGGGAGCTGTTTTTT
few	TRBD2	TRBV28	TRBJ2-4	CASSSRGGRVIQYF	TGTGCCAGCAGTTCACGGGGGGGCCGGGTCATTCAGTACTTC
few	.	TRBV6-6	TRBJ2-5	CASSYRRQETQYF	TGTGCCAGCAGTTACCGACGGCAAGAGACCCAGTACTTC
.	.	TRBV5-1	TRBJ2-7	CASSPGTGFSYEQYF	TGCGCCAGCAGCCCCGGGACGGGGTTCTCCTACGAGCAGTACTTC
.	.	TRBV6-2/TRBV6-3	TRBJ1-1	CASSAPARGGTEAFF	TGTGCCAGCAGTGCCCCAGCCCGGGGAGGCACTGAAGCTTTCTTT
few	.	TRBV4-1	TRBJ2-1	CASSQGGPERSLYNEQFF	TGCGCCAGCAGCCAAGGGGGACCCGAGCGGTCGCTTTACAATGAGCAGTTCTTC
.	.	TRBV20-1	TRBJ2-5	CSMATNLETQYF	TGCAGTATGGCGACTAATTTAGAGACCCAGTACTTC
few	TRBD2	TRBV20-1	TRBJ2-3	CSATWASGDLLGETDTQYF	TGCAGTGCCACCTGGGCTAGCGGGGACCTCCTCGGCGAGACAGATACGCAGTATTTT
few	.	TRBV7-8	TRBJ2-3	CASSLGPGSGTDTQYF	TGTGCCAGCAGCTTAGGACCAGGGTCGGGCACAGATACGCAGTATTTT
few	.	TRBV12-3/TRBV12-4	TRBJ2-6	CASRPGSGANVLTF	TGTGCCAGCAGACCAGGATCTGGGGCCAACGTCCTGACTTTC
.	.	TRBV10-2	TRBJ2-5	CASSAEFGTQYF	TGCGCCAGCAGTGCCGAATTCGGGACCCAGTACTTC
.	TRBD2	TRBV2	TRBJ2-1	CASRASGGAVWNEQFF	TGTGCCAGCAGGGCTAGCGGGGGGGCCGTGTGGAATGAGCAGTTCTTC
few	TRBD1	TRBV2	TRBJ2-5	CASNPGQGGGETQYF	TGTGCCAGCAATCCGGGACAGGGAGGCGGAGAGACCCAGTACTTC
many	.	TRBV5-1	TRBJ2-1	CASSEGPYNEQFF	TGCGCCAGCAGCGAGGGTCCCTACAATGAGCAGTTCTTC
.	.	TRBV7-9	TRBJ1-1	CASSYFGGSSTEAFF	TGTGCCAGCAGCTATTTTGGGGGATCTAGCACTGAAGCTTTCTTT
many	.	TRBV5-1	TRBJ2-5	CASSPRGGDRSNEQYF	TGCGCCAGCAGCCCCAGGGGAGGGGACAGGTCTAATGAGCAGTACTTC
.	.	TRBV10-3	TRBJ2-5	CAISEDGAHQYF	TGTGCCATCAGTGAGGATGGCGCTCACCAGTACTTC